These 13 T cell receptor beta chains came from one sample sequenced in a study of cytomegalovirus exposure and HLA in healthy donors. Sequenced by immunoSEQ multiplex PCR; TCRdb stores in-frame clones only, minus some. This table has 71,000 or so clones, approximately 95% appearing once. Sequences were obtained from PBMCs. Receptors were obtained from a woman under 30 in good health and CMV-seropositive.

The chain combines TRBV13 with TRBJ2-7; perhaps TRBD2 as D (5 bases). With 1 base removed from V and 6 bases from J, the gap between germline ends came to 13 bases. The germline V gene has CDR1 PRHDT and CDR2 FYEKMQ (reference sequence). This CDR3 has 14 residues. DNA for the CDR3: TGTGCCAGCAGCTTAGCACGGCGGGCGGGCGAGCAGTACTTC. It encodes CASSLARRAGEQYF.

This clone was counted once. The chain is built from TRBV7-6 and TRBJ2-7; D is perhaps TRBD2 (5 bases). V lost 5 bases and J 4 bases, leaving 12 bases between the germline ends. This CDR3 is 13 amino acids long. Germline CDR1 is SGHVS and CDR2 is FNYEAQ. The CDR3 bases are TGTGCCAGCAGCCACGGAGGAGCTTACGAGCAGTACTTC. Protein sequence: CASSHGGAYEQYF.

The chain uses TRBV6-5 and TRBJ1-1, with 10 bases identical to TRBD1. The J segment lost 4 bases and the V segment lost 7 bases, leaving 9 bases of the junction unmatched. The CDR3 runs 15 residues. CDR1 and CDR2 from the germline V gene are MNHEY and SVGAGI. Written as DNA, the CDR3 is TGTGCCAGCACCAACCGCAGGACAGGGGGCACTGAAGCTTTCTTT. Encoded protein: CASTNRRTGGTEAFF.

This chain links TRBV19 with TRBJ1-1, with 7 bases fitting TRBD1. This CDR3 contains 14 residues. The germline V gene encodes CDR1 LNHDA and CDR2 SQIVND (reference sequence). V lost 6 bases, J lost 5 bases, and 9 bases stayed unmatched. For the CDR3, the DNA is TGTGCCAGTAGCAAGAGACAGGGCGGAACTGAAGCTTTCTTT. Translation: CASSKRQGGTEAFF.

This rearrangement joins TRBV30 to TRBJ2-5, with TRBD2 identical over 10 bases. CDR1 GTSNPN and CDR2 SVGIG come from the germline V gene (reference sequence). The CDR3 spans 15 residues. The V and J ends lost 1 base and 9 bases, in that order; junction bases with no gene match: 11. The CDR3 region is CAWSEGTSVLGAQYF. For the CDR3, the DNA is TGTGCCTGGAGTGAAGGGACTAGCGTTTTAGGGGCCCAGTACTTC.

J is TRBJ1-4 and V is TRBV4-1; 9 bases match TRBD1. This CDR3 region has 17 residues. The V segment lost 3 bases and the J segment 7 bases; nucleotides outside the gene matches: 12. The germline V gene encodes CDR1 MGHRA and CDR2 YSYEKL. The CDR3: CASSHGRGQGRGEKLFF. CDR3 DNA: TGCGCCAGCAGCCATGGGCGGGGACAGGGAAGGGGTGAAAAACTGTTTTTT.

V usage is TRBV11-2 and J usage is TRBJ2-4; tentatively, D is TRBD1 (5 bases). V lost 1 base and J 0 bases, leaving 10 bases between the germline ends. This CDR3 is built from 16 residues. Germline-derived CDR1 and CDR2 are SGHAT and FQNNGV. Written as DNA, the CDR3 is TGTGCCAGCAGCTTAGCATTGACAGTAGCCAAAAACATTCAGTACTTC. Translated: CASSLALTVAKNIQYF.

The chain is built from TRBV19 and TRBJ1-2; maybe TRBD1 (5 bases). The CDR3 totals 14 residues. Germline CDR1 LNHDA, CDR2 SQIVND (reference sequence). Trimming shortened V by 2 bases and J by 0 bases, and 7 bases separated the two germline ends. The CDR3 DNA reads TGTGCCAGTAGTATAATAGGGGCTAACTATGGCTACACCTTC. Translation: CASSIIGANYGYTF.

The rearrangement links TRBV6-1 to TRBJ1-5; D is unresolved. The CDR3 runs 14 residues. Trimming removed 6 bases from V and 3 bases from J, with 12 bases in between. From germline, CDR1 is MNHNS and CDR2 SASEGT. The CDR3 DNA sequence: TGTGCCAGCAGGAAACGGGAACACAATCAGCCCCAGCATTTT. Translated: CASRKREHNQPQHF.

J is TRBJ1-3 and V is TRBV5-6, with TRBD1 identical over 7 bases. CDR1 SGHDT and CDR2 YYEEEE come from the germline V gene. V shed 0 bases and J 16 bases; nucleotides not matched to a gene: 4. This CDR3 is built from 11 residues. CDR3 in DNA: TGTGCCAGCAGCTTGGCCGGGACAGTTTATTTT. Protein sequence: CASSLAGTVYF.

The chain links TRBV5-6 to TRBJ1-2, with a possible D match to TRBD1 (5 bases). Germline-derived CDR1 and CDR2 are SGHDT and YYEEEE. V gave up 3 bases and J gave up 6 bases, with 12 bases separating them. The CDR3 is 13 residues long. In DNA form, the CDR3 reads TGTGCCAGCAGCTCGACCAGACAGCATGGCTACACCTTC. It specifies CASSSTRQHGYTF.

DNA for the CDR3: TGCGCCAGCAGCCAATTGGATCAGGCGTCGGACACCGGGGAGCTGTTTTTT. It encodes CASSQLDQASDTGELFF. The chain recombines TRBV4-1 with TRBJ2-2, with D unclear. V was pared by 2 bases and J by 3 bases, with 16 bases between. This CDR3 is 17 amino acids long. Germline V gene lookup returns CDR1 MGHRA and CDR2 YSYEKL.

The chain links TRBV7-2 to TRBJ2-4, with TRBD1 matching 7 bases. CDR3 length equals 13 residues. Germline trimming cut 3 bases from V and 5 bases from J; bases unmatched to any gene: 1. Germline V gene data show CDR1 as SGHTA and CDR2 as FQGNSA. The CDR3 bases are TGTGCCAGCAGCTTCGGACAGGAAAACATTCAGTACTTC. This translates into CASSFGQENIQYF.